The 21 T cell receptor beta chains below were found in one sample sequenced in a study of blood T cell repertoires in COVID-19. Sequencing used immunoSEQ multiplex PCR; TCRdb keeps in-frame clones, though not all of them. This sample carries 150,000 to 180,000 clones, around 78% of them seen once, and the ten largest clones take under 2%. The sample was peripheral blood. The receptors here all came from a man aged 80 or over with acute or convalescent COVID-19.

The genes are TRBV30 and TRBJ2-3; TRBD1 is a possible D gene (6 bases). V shed 3 bases and J shed 0 bases, with 10 bases lying between them. Germline loops: CDR1 GTSNPN, CDR2 SVGIG (reference sequence). The CDR3 contains 14 residues. In DNA form, the CDR3 reads TGTGCCTGGAGGCGTGGACAGAGCACAGATACGCAGTATTTT. Amino acid sequence: CAWRRGQSTDTQYF.

The chain carries TRBV10-3 and TRBJ1-1, with TRBD1 identical over 8 bases. There are 14 residues in the CDR3. V shed 3 bases and J 4 bases; nucleotides not matched to a gene: 4. CDR1 and CDR2 (germline): ENHRY, SYGVKD. CDR3 amino acids: CAISDRGRSTEAFF. Written as DNA, the CDR3 is TGTGCCATCAGTGACAGGGGGCGGAGCACTGAAGCTTTCTTT.

The genes are TRBV6-5 and TRBJ2-2; D might be TRBD2 (5 bases). Germline V lookup: CDR1 MNHEY, CDR2 SVGAGI. V was clipped by 7 bases and J by 6 bases, with 15 bases between them. The CDR3 has 14 amino acids. The CDR3 loop reads CASNDGGSAGELFF. DNA for the CDR3: TGTGCCAGCAACGATGGAGGATCGGCCGGGGAGCTGTTTTTT.

CDR3 sequence: CASSPYLNQPQHF. In DNA form, the CDR3 reads TGTGCCAGCAGCCCCTACCTCAATCAGCCCCAGCATTTT. The chain employs TRBV2 and TRBJ1-5; D is ambiguous. Germline V CDR1 and CDR2: SNHLY, FYNNEI. Trimming left V 6 bases short and J 3 bases short, with 9 bases between. CDR3 length: 13 residues.

This clone was seen only once. The V and J genes are TRBV6-5 and TRBJ2-7, with D perhaps TRBD2 (5 bases). The CDR3 has 12 amino acids. V was pared by 6 bases and J by 3 bases, with 9 bases between. CDR1 and CDR2 (germline): MNHEY, SVGAGI. This CDR3 is CASSPRGYEQYV. The CDR3 DNA is TGTGCCAGCAGCCCCCGGGGCTACGAGCAGTACGTC.

The chain uses TRBV2 and TRBJ2-7; weak D call: TRBD2 (7 bases). The ends were cut back, 6 bases at V and 6 bases at J, with 24 bases in the middle. From germline, CDR1 is SNHLY and CDR2 FYNNEI. This CDR3 contains 16 residues. The CDR3 DNA reads as TGTGCCAGCAGCGTAGGCGGGGGCTCAGGGGCTGGCGAGCAGTACTTC. This gives the protein CASSVGGGSGAGEQYF. Together with reference TRBV2 and TRBJ2-7, the CDR3 gives the full variable domain: EPEVTQTPSHQVTQMGQEVILRCVPISNHLYFYWYRQILGQKVEFLVSFYNNEISEKSEIFDDQFSVERPDGSNFTLKIRSTKLEDSAMYFCASSVGGGSGAGEQYFGPGTRLTVT.

J is TRBJ1-5 and V is TRBV6-6; TRBD1 matches at 11 bases. Germline V gives CDR1 MNHNY, CDR2 SVGAGI (reference sequence). V trimming: 6 bases; J trimming: 9 bases; junction bases outside the gene matches: 4. The CDR3 loop spans 13 amino acids. CDR3 sequence reads: CASRGTGGRPQHF. CDR3 nucleotide sequence: TGTGCCAGCAGGGGGACAGGGGGTCGGCCCCAGCATTTT.

The chain links TRBV5-1 to TRBJ2-2, with 8 positions matching TRBD1. Losses at the gene ends were 4 bases for V and 5 bases for J; bases not matched to a gene: 1. The CDR3 loop spans 13 amino acids. The germline CDR1 and CDR2 sequences are SGHRS and YFSETQ. Here the CDR3 DNA reads TGCGCCAGCAGCAGACAGGGGACCGGGGAGCTGTTTTTT. Its translation is CASSRQGTGELFF.

This clone was counted once. The genes are TRBV5-1 and TRBJ2-3, with TRBD2 identical over 9 bases. CDR1 is SGHRS and CDR2 is YFSETQ in the germline V gene. The V and J ends lost 3 bases and 4 bases, in that order; junction bases with no gene match: 9. This CDR3 has 16 residues. CDR3 bases: TGCGCCAGCAGCTACGTAGCGGGGGCCCGTCCAGATACGCAGTATTTT. Protein sequence: CASSYVAGARPDTQYF. Using reference TRBV5-1 and TRBJ2-3 for the parts outside the CDR3, the full variable domain is KAGVTQTPRYLIKTRGQQVTLSCSPISGHRSVSWYQQTPGQGLQFLFEYFSETQRNKGNFPGRFSGRQFSNSRSEMNVSTLELGDSALYLCASSYVAGARPDTQYFGPGTRLTVL.

The gene calls are TRBV5-1 and TRBJ2-2; D gene ambiguous. Germline values: CDR1 SGHRS, CDR2 YFSETQ. The CDR3 runs to 15 residues. Trimming shortened V by 4 bases and J by 1 base, and 11 bases separated the two germline ends. CDR3 sequence reads: CASSLAAGNTGELFF. CDR3 DNA: TGCGCCAGCAGCCTGGCGGCAGGGAACACCGGGGAGCTGTTTTTT.

As DNA, the CDR3 is TGTGCCAGCAGTGAAAGGGGGTACACTGAAGCTTTCTTT. Encoded protein: CASSERGYTEAFF. This chain connects TRBV2 to TRBJ1-1, with TRBD1 as a possible D gene (6 bases). The germline V gene has CDR1 SNHLY and CDR2 FYNNEI. The CDR3 has 13 residues. Trimming left V 2 bases short and J 3 bases short, with 7 bases between.

The chain uses TRBV3-1 (or the pseudogene TRBV3-2) and TRBJ2-7; 8 bases agree with TRBD2. Germline V gene lookup returns CDR1 LGHDT and CDR2 YNNKEL (reference sequence). J lost 3 bases, V lost 1 base, and 5 bases had no gene match. The CDR3 is 15 amino acids. The CDR3 bases are TGTGCCAGCAGCCAAGGCGGGGGGAGCTACTACGAGCAGTACTTC. Protein sequence: CASSQGGGSYYEQYF.

The V call is TRBV18, the J call TRBJ1-2; 8 bases align to TRBD1. The J segment lost 3 bases and the V segment lost 5 bases, leaving 5 bases of the junction unmatched. This CDR3 has 14 amino acids. Germline CDR1 and CDR2: KGHSH and LQKENI. CDR3 in amino acids: CASSSDRDDYGYTF. The CDR3 nucleotides are TGTGCCAGCTCATCGGACAGGGACGACTATGGCTACACCTTC.

The CDR3 sequence: CTSSTPGRGDYGYTF. CDR3 DNA sequence: TGCACCAGCAGCACCCCGGGCAGGGGCGACTATGGCTACACCTTC. V gene TRBV1 combines with J gene TRBJ1-2; the listed D gene, TRBD1, was not tested against the DNA. TRBV1 is recorded as a pseudogene. The CDR3 runs to 15 residues.

The rearrangement links TRBV25-1 to TRBJ1-1; D call uncertain. Germline V gives CDR1 MGHDK, CDR2 SYGVNS. V was shortened by 2 bases and J by 3 bases, with 10 bases between the two germline ends. The CDR3 is made up of 14 amino acids. CDR3 region: CASSEGDLYTEAFF. CDR3 sequence (DNA): TGTGCCAGCAGTGAAGGAGACTTATACACTGAAGCTTTCTTT.

The V and J genes are TRBV24-1 and TRBJ2-1; D is ambiguous. V gave up 4 bases and J gave up 8 bases, with 20 bases separating them. CDR3 length: 16 residues. In germline, CDR1 is KGHDR, CDR2 SFDVKD. In DNA form, the CDR3 reads TGTGCCACCAGTGACCCCAACATAAACAGTGGCGATGAGCAGTTCTTC. Its translation is CATSDPNINSGDEQFF.

The chain carries TRBV5-1 and TRBJ2-5; possibly TRBD2 for D (7 bases). Per the germline V gene, CDR1 is SGHRS and CDR2 is YFSETQ. The CDR3 length is 16 residues. Deletions cut 4 bases from V and 5 bases from J, with 21 bases between. CDR3 bases: TGCGCCAGCAGCGCCGGCGAATTTGGGGGGGCTGAGACCCAGTACTTC. Residues: CASSAGEFGGAETQYF.

This clone was counted only a few times. The rearrangement uses TRBV6-2 or TRBV6-3 and TRBJ1-1, with D possibly matching TRBD1 (5 bases). Per germline, CDR1 MNHEY and CDR2 SVGEGT. The V gene lost 4 bases and the J gene lost 3 bases, with 12 bases spanning the gap. The CDR3 sequence is 14 residues long. CDR3 amino acids: CASSFPPGDTEAFF. DNA for the CDR3: TGTGCCAGCAGTTTCCCCCCGGGGGACACTGAAGCTTTCTTT.

The V and J genes are TRBV12-3 or TRBV12-4 and TRBJ2-3; the match to TRBD2 covers 11 bases. V lost 6 bases, J lost 10 bases, and 6 bases stayed unmatched. This CDR3 has 13 amino acids. This CDR3 is CASSQRLAGSQYF. In DNA, the CDR3 is TGTGCCAGCAGCCAACGACTAGCGGGGTCGCAGTATTTT.

This clone was seen at least ten times. V gene TRBV3-1 (or the pseudogene TRBV3-2) combines with J gene TRBJ1-1; possibly TRBD1 for D (6 bases). Germline loops: CDR1 LGHDT, CDR2 YNNKEL (reference sequence). With 8 bases removed from V and 4 bases from J, the gap between germline ends came to 11 bases. The CDR3 loop spans 12 amino acids. The CDR3 loop reads CASGGRSTEAFF. Written as DNA, the CDR3 is TGTGCCAGCGGGGGCAGGAGCACTGAAGCTTTCTTT.

The CDR3 region is CASKEDRSDTQYF. CDR3 nucleotide sequence: TGTGCCAGCAAGGAGGATAGATCAGATACGCAGTATTTT. The chain carries TRBV19 and TRBJ2-3, with D possibly being TRBD2 (5 bases). V was pared by 9 bases and J by 4 bases, with 14 bases between. Germline V gene sequence: CDR1 LNHDA, CDR2 SQIVND (reference sequence). The CDR3 consists of 13 residues.